This T cell receptor (beta chain) was observed in a study of cytotoxic CD8 clonotypes in ibrutinib-treated CLL. On the study more broadly: Samples yielded averages of around 280,000 productive templates and more than 90,000 productive rearrangements.

For this clone: Its antigen remains unknown.

Study-level results: Whereas clonality rose at ibrutinib response, it declined toward baseline at progression. Age-matched healthy donor levels were exceeded by baseline clonality, which tracked circulating CD8+ T-cell counts.

Generated by immunoSEQ multiplex PCR, the TCRdb table keeps only in-frame clones and is missing some. In the table there are approximately 42,000 clones, more than 60% of which are singletons. CDR3 size: 13 residues. Germline V gene lookup returns CDR1 KGHSH and CDR2 LQKENI. Trimming shortened V by 2 bases and J by 15 bases, and 17 bases separated the two germline ends. This sequence was found in a human donor with chronic lymphocytic leukemia. Sequencing was performed on PBMCs, taken after 12 months of ibrutinib treatment. V is TRBV18 and J is TRBJ2-1, with D unresolved. CDR3 bases: TGTGCCAGCTCACCAGCGGAAAAAAGGGATGGGTTCTTC. This gives the protein CASSPAEKRDGFF.